Below, 18 T cell receptor beta chains from the same sample are listed, as sequenced in a study of Ad26.COV2.S vaccination and SARS-CoV-2 variants. The assay was immunoSEQ multiplex PCR, and TCRdb's table has in-frame clones only and misses some. Seen here are over 110,000 clones, 86% observed once, and the top ten hold approximately 5%. The sample here was peripheral blood, taken after recovery from COVID-19. All receptors derive from a human donor who had recovered from COVID-19.

The CDR3 DNA reads as TGTGCCAGCAGTAATATCCCGGGACAGTATGGCTACACCTTC. It specifies CASSNIPGQYGYTF. This chain uses TRBV28 with TRBJ1-2; 7 bases align to TRBD1. This CDR3 has 14 amino acids. The germline gives CDR1 MDHEN, CDR2 SYDVKM. J lost 5 bases, V lost 5 bases, and 8 bases had no gene match.

This clone was counted a single time. The gene calls are TRBV19 and TRBJ2-3; D ambiguous. The germline gives CDR1 LNHDA, CDR2 SQIVND (reference sequence). The CDR3 loop spans 14 amino acids. The germline V and J ends were trimmed by 5 bases and 3 bases, with 12 bases remaining between them. For the CDR3, the DNA is TGTGCCAGTAGTGACGGAGAAGGGACAGATACGCAGTATTTT. Translated: CASSDGEGTDTQYF.

J is TRBJ1-1 and V is TRBV10-3; tentatively, D is TRBD1 (6 bases). The CDR3 totals 15 residues. Germline V lookup: CDR1 ENHRY, CDR2 SYGVKD. Trimming took off 0 bases at V and 1 base at J, with 9 bases between the two ends. DNA of the CDR3: TGTGCCATCAGTGAGTCAGGGGGTCCGAACACTGAAGCTTTCTTT. This sequence encodes CAISESGGPNTEAFF.

The rearrangement joins TRBV11-2 to TRBJ1-2; D not certain. CDR1 is SGHAT and CDR2 is FQNNGV in the germline V gene. This CDR3 contains 16 residues. The V end was cut by 3 bases, the J end by 8 bases, with 22 bases between. The CDR3 DNA reads TGTGCCAGCAGCTTCGAAGGATACAGATCCAGGCGCGGCTACACCTTC. Residues: CASSFEGYRSRRGYTF.

V and J are TRBV5-1 and TRBJ2-1, with TRBD2 identical over 15 bases. The CDR3 sequence is 15 residues long. V lost 1 base to trimming and J lost 12 bases; unmatched junction nucleotides: 5. CDR1 and CDR2 (germline): SGHRS, YFSETQ. CDR3 nucleotide sequence: TGCGCCAGCAGCTTGTGGACTAGCGGGGGGGCTTTGCAGTTCTTC. It specifies CASSLWTSGGALQFF.

The chain recombines TRBV5-6 with TRBJ2-1, with D uncertain. Germline V gene lookup returns CDR1 SGHDT and CDR2 YYEEEE. Trimming cost V 1 base and J 2 bases, with 10 bases left between them. The CDR3 has 15 residues. The CDR3 loop is CASSLWGPPYNEQFF. DNA for the CDR3: TGTGCCAGCAGCTTGTGGGGTCCCCCCTACAATGAGCAGTTCTTC.

This clone was counted once. This chain links TRBV28 with TRBJ2-7; D perhaps matches TRBD1 (6 bases). V dropped 5 bases and J dropped 3 bases, with 14 bases sitting between them. In germline, CDR1 is MDHEN, CDR2 SYDVKM. The CDR3 spans 14 residues. In DNA, the CDR3 is TGTGCCAGCAGTCCAAAGGAAGGGGGCTACGAGCAGTACTTC. This encodes CASSPKEGGYEQYF. Together with reference TRBV28 and TRBJ2-7, the CDR3 gives the full variable domain: DVKVTQSSRYLVKRTGEKVFLECVQDMDHENMFWYRQDPGLGLRLIYFSYDVKMKEKGDIPEGYSVSREKKERFSLILESASTNQTSMYLCASSPKEGGYEQYFGPGTRLTVT.

The V and J genes are TRBV11-2 and TRBJ2-7; D unclear. V lost 5 bases and J lost 4, with 18 bases in between. This CDR3 has 15 amino acids. Germline V gene lookup returns CDR1 SGHAT and CDR2 FQNNGV. The DNA of the CDR3 is TGTGCCAGCAGCCCCATTAGGGCTAGAAGGTACGAGCAGTACTTC. Amino acids: CASSPIRARRYEQYF.

The rearrangement links TRBV6-6 to TRBJ1-2; no reliable D call. The ends were cut back, 4 bases at V and 3 bases at J, with 9 bases in the middle. Germline assignment: CDR1 MNHNY and CDR2 SVGAGI (reference sequence). The CDR3 consists of 13 residues. The CDR3 loop is CASSSAVDYGYTF. CDR3 nucleotides: TGTGCCAGCAGTTCAGCGGTTGACTATGGCTACACCTTC.

The J gene is TRBJ2-7, the V gene TRBV6-6; possibly TRBD1 for D (7 bases). Per germline, CDR1 MNHNY and CDR2 SVGAGI (reference sequence). The CDR3 is made up of 14 amino acids. Between the trimmed V and J ends, which lost 6 bases and 0 bases, there was a span of 12 bases. The chain's CDR3 is CASSSGGSSYEQYF. The CDR3 region has the DNA TGTGCCAGCAGCTCAGGGGGGAGCTCCTACGAGCAGTACTTC.

The V and J genes are TRBV19 and TRBJ1-5; D gene unclear. The CDR3 covers 14 residues. Germline V gene sequence: CDR1 LNHDA, CDR2 SQIVND (reference sequence). V shed 3 bases and J shed 1 base, with 7 bases lying between them. The CDR3 DNA sequence: TGTGCCAGTAGTATGTTACAAAGCAATCAGCCCCAGCATTTT. Translating it yields CASSMLQSNQPQHF.

V gene TRBV6-5 combines with J gene TRBJ2-7; TRBD1 might be the D (5 bases). This CDR3 spans 13 amino acids. Germline V lookup: CDR1 MNHEY, CDR2 SVGAGI. V was clipped by 0 bases and J by 5 bases, with 8 bases between them. In DNA form, the CDR3 reads TGTGCCAGCAGTTACTCCCAGGGAAACGAGCAGTACTTC. Translation: CASSYSQGNEQYF.

The genes are TRBV12-5 and TRBJ2-7, with TRBD1 matching over 8 bases. V shed 1 base and J 5 bases; nucleotides not matched to a gene: 10. Germline CDR1 is LGHNT and CDR2 is FRNRAP. The CDR3 contains 16 residues. The CDR3 loop is CASGLETGQGGNEQYF. The CDR3 region has the DNA TGTGCTAGTGGTTTGGAAACCGGACAGGGAGGCAACGAGCAGTACTTC.

A note on this clone: Other DNA sequences in the sample encode the same CDR3. The genes are TRBV5-5 and TRBJ2-5, with D tentatively TRBD1 (6 bases). V gave up 3 bases and J gave up 7 bases, with 10 bases separating them. From germline, CDR1 is SGHKS and CDR2 YYEKEE (reference sequence). CDR3 length: 12 residues. CDR3 bases: TGTGCCAGCAGCTCACAGGGCGGGACCCAGTACTTC. It codes for CASSSQGGTQYF.

The chain links TRBV28 to TRBJ2-7; D is perhaps TRBD1 (5 bases). Trimming pared 6 bases from V and 1 base from J, leaving 10 bases between. Germline-derived CDR1 and CDR2 are MDHEN and SYDVKM. This CDR3 is built from 13 residues. CDR3 residues: CASSSRQSYEQYF. The CDR3 DNA is TGTGCCAGCAGCTCCCGACAGTCCTACGAGCAGTACTTC.

V is TRBV28 and J is TRBJ2-3; 7 bases line up with TRBD2. Germline V gene data show CDR1 as MDHEN and CDR2 as SYDVKM. The CDR3 extends over 17 amino acids. Trimming took 4 bases from V and 2 from J; bases not matched to a gene: 12. CDR3 sequence: CASSSPRWRGTTDTQYF. The CDR3 nucleotides read TGTGCCAGCAGTTCCCCCAGGTGGCGGGGGACCACAGATACGCAGTATTTT. The variable domain in full, completed from reference TRBV28 and TRBJ2-3, reads DVKVTQSSRYLVKRTGEKVFLECVQDMDHENMFWYRQDPGLGLRLIYFSYDVKMKEKGDIPEGYSVSREKKERFSLILESASTNQTSMYLCASSSPRWRGTTDTQYFGPGTRLTVL.

The chain carries TRBV6-6 and TRBJ1-2, with D perhaps TRBD1 (5 bases). CDR3 size: 14 residues. The V gene's germline CDR1 is MNHNY and CDR2 SVGAGI (reference sequence). The V end lost 8 bases, the J end lost 2 bases, and 15 bases lay between the germline ends. CDR3 in amino acids: CASAAGSGNYGYTF. In DNA form, the CDR3 reads TGTGCCAGCGCCGCAGGGTCAGGGAACTATGGCTACACCTTC.

V and J are TRBV28 and TRBJ2-2; TRBD2 aligns across 8 bases. Germline V gives CDR1 MDHEN, CDR2 SYDVKM. CDR3 length equals 13 residues. With V trimmed by 6 bases and J by 5 bases, 2 bases remained unmatched. The CDR3 region is CASSSGGTGELFF. The CDR3, as DNA: TGTGCCAGCAGCTCGGGGGGGACCGGGGAGCTGTTTTTT.